The 24 T cell receptor beta chains below all came from one sample that was sequenced in a study of type 1 and type 2 diabetes patients. Genomic DNA was the PCR template. Amplification of the beta chain CDR3 used 30 forward and 13 reverse multiplex primers. TCRdb analysed the multiplex PCR reads with MiXCR anew, one entry per CDR3 protein. Of approximately 260,000 distinct CDR3 sequences listed, approximately 50% are singletons. Sequenced sample: peripheral blood mononuclear cells (PBMCs). Source of these receptors: a man between 18 and 35 years old with type 2 diabetes.

This clonotype was recorded a few times. The chain uses TRBV7-6 and TRBJ1-4; maybe TRBD1 (6 bases). CDR3 length equals 15 residues. CDR1 is SGHVS and CDR2 is FNYEAQ in the germline V gene. Trimming left V 1 base short and J 7 bases short, with 13 bases between. The CDR3 loop is CASSLDGGAREKLFF. CDR3 DNA: TGTGCCAGCAGCTTAGATGGGGGGGCGCGTGAAAAACTGTTTTTT.

About this clonotype itself: Without the conserved terminal phenylalanine or tryptophan, this CDR3 likely stems from a read error. The chain joins TRBV6-4 to TRBJ2-2, with D possibly being TRBD1 (6 bases). The V and J ends lost 8 bases and 3 bases respectively, with 7 bases between them. Germline-derived CDR1 and CDR2 are MRHNA and SNTAGT. The CDR3 runs to 12 residues. For the CDR3, the DNA is TGTGCCAGCGAGGGGGACACCGGGGAGCTGTTTCTT. This codes for CASEGDTGELFL.

This clonotype has more than one count but fewer than ten. The chain combines TRBV20-1 with TRBJ2-3; perhaps TRBD1 as D (5 bases). Germline CDR1 DFQATT, CDR2 SNEGSKA (reference sequence). This CDR3 has 13 amino acids. V gave up 8 bases and J gave up 4 bases, with 16 bases separating them. CDR3 sequence: CSTESGIADTQYF. The CDR3 bases are TGCAGTACTGAGTCAGGGATCGCAGATACGCAGTATTTT.

The chain employs TRBV10-1 and TRBJ2-1; 7 bases agree with TRBD1. Per the germline V gene, CDR1 is WNHNN and CDR2 is SYGVQD (reference sequence). CDR3 size: 14 residues. The V and J ends lost 5 bases and 8 bases, in that order; junction bases with no gene match: 9. CDR3 amino acids: CASSTGQLLDEQFF. The DNA of the CDR3 is TGCGCCAGCAGTACGGGACAGCTTCTCGATGAGCAGTTCTTC.

The chain carries TRBV19 and TRBJ2-7; possible D gene TRBD1, 7 bases. The CDR3 extends over 14 amino acids. Per the germline V gene, CDR1 is LNHDA and CDR2 is SQIVND (reference sequence). The V end was cut by 5 bases, the J end by 0 bases, with 11 bases between. The CDR3 sequence: CASSSGGTSYEQYF. The CDR3 DNA is TGTGCCAGTAGTTCAGGGGGGACCTCCTACGAGCAGTACTTC.

In this sample, this clonotype turned up many times. The chain couples TRBV2 to TRBJ2-7; TRBD1 matches 7 bases. V lost 5 bases to trimming and J lost 3 bases; unmatched junction nucleotides: 13. CDR1 SNHLY and CDR2 FYNNEI come from the germline V gene. The CDR3 runs 16 residues. This CDR3 reads CASSLSRQGQSYEQYF. CDR3 sequence (DNA): TGTGCCAGCAGTCTCTCTAGACAGGGTCAAAGCTACGAGCAGTACTTC.

This clonotype was seen a few times. The chain employs TRBV12-3 or TRBV12-4 and TRBJ2-7, with TRBD1 identical over 7 bases. This CDR3 has 12 residues. Trimming removed 5 bases from V and 4 bases from J; junction bases left unmatched: 2. The CDR3 spells CASSKGAYEQYF. CDR3 sequence (DNA): TGTGCCAGCAGTAAGGGGGCTTACGAGCAGTACTTC.

This chain joins TRBV28 and TRBJ1-2; no clear D. Germline V gives CDR1 MDHEN, CDR2 SYDVKM. The CDR3 covers 13 residues. V dropped 3 bases and J dropped 4 bases, with 9 bases sitting between them. In nucleotides, the CDR3 is TGTGCCAGCAGTTTTTCCCCTAGCTATGGCTACACCTTC. Translation gives CASSFSPSYGYTF.

The J gene is TRBJ2-5, the V gene TRBV29-1, with D possibly TRBD1 on 5 matching bases. The CDR3 is made up of 13 amino acids. Trimming removed 6 bases at V and 4 bases at J, with 15 bases between. The germline V gene has CDR1 SQVTM and CDR2 ANQGSEA. The DNA of the CDR3 is TGCAGCGTCCAGGGTAATTGGGGAGAGACCCAGTACTTC. This gives the protein CSVQGNWGETQYF.

The rearrangement uses TRBV7-6 and TRBJ2-1, with 9 positions matching TRBD2. V lost 4 bases, J lost 0 bases, and 16 bases stayed unmatched. The CDR3 spans 20 residues. The germline V gene encodes CDR1 SGHVS and CDR2 FNYEAQ. CDR3 in DNA: TGTGCCAGCAGCTCAAGAGCGGGGGGTCAGAACCCAAGCTCCTACAATGAGCAGTTCTTC. It specifies CASSSRAGGQNPSSYNEQFF.

This clonotype was recorded many times. The rearrangement links TRBV30 to TRBJ2-3, with 10 nucleotides matching TRBD1. The germline gives CDR1 GTSNPN, CDR2 SVGIG (reference sequence). With 5 bases clipped from V and 1 base from J, the junction kept 6 bases outside the gene matches. This CDR3 is 15 amino acids long. CDR3 amino acids: CAWRVGTGGTDTQYF. CDR3 nucleotide sequence: TGTGCCTGGCGGGTGGGGACAGGGGGCACAGATACGCAGTATTTT. Full variable domain (rest looked up from reference TRBV30 and TRBJ2-3): SQTIHQWPATLVQPVGSPLSLECTVEGTSNPNLYWYRQAAGRGLQLLFYSVGIGQISSEVPQNLSASRPQDRQFILSSKKLLLSDSGFYLCAWRVGTGGTDTQYFGPGTRLTVL.

The V and J genes are TRBV6-5 and TRBJ2-5, with D possibly matching TRBD2 (5 bases). This CDR3 contains 14 residues. Germline V gives CDR1 MNHEY, CDR2 SVGAGI. V lost 6 bases and J 5 bases, leaving 16 bases between the germline ends. CDR3 protein: CASSRTGWRETQYF. CDR3 nucleotides: TGTGCCAGCAGCCGGACGGGGTGGAGGGAGACCCAGTACTTC.

This clonotype has at least ten counts. This rearrangement joins TRBV15 to TRBJ2-5; 8 positions match TRBD1. J lost 4 bases, V lost 5 bases, and 12 bases had no gene match. This CDR3 is built from 16 residues. Germline V gene sequence: CDR1 LNHNV, CDR2 YYDKDF (reference sequence). CDR3 region: CATSARGQEFVETQYF. The CDR3 DNA reads TGTGCCACCAGCGCCAGGGGGCAGGAGTTCGTAGAGACCCAGTACTTC.

V gene TRBV7-2 combines with J gene TRBJ1-5; a weak D match, TRBD1 (5 bases). The CDR3 consists of 15 residues. In germline, CDR1 is SGHTA, CDR2 FQGNSA. Trimming left V 5 bases short and J 8 bases short, with 19 bases between. Here the CDR3 DNA reads TGTGCCAGCAGCCGGGCGGAGCAAGGGGTAGAGCCCCAGCATTTT. Translation: CASSRAEQGVEPQHF.

This clonotype was observed once. This sequence joins TRBV25-1 and TRBJ1-2, with D perhaps TRBD1 (6 bases). The V and J ends lost 6 bases and 2 bases respectively, with 13 bases between them. CDR3 length: 14 amino acids. The germline gives CDR1 MGHDK, CDR2 SYGVNS. The CDR3: CASRETGVNYGYTF. CDR3 nucleotides: TGTGCCAGCAGGGAGACAGGAGTCAACTATGGCTACACCTTC.

This clonotype appeared a few times. The genes are TRBV19 and TRBJ2-3, with a tentative D call TRBD1 (6 bases). Trimming shortened V by 5 bases and J by 4 bases, and 19 bases separated the two germline ends. This CDR3 region has 16 residues. Germline assignment: CDR1 LNHDA and CDR2 SQIVND (reference sequence). For the CDR3, the DNA is TGTGCCAGTAGTGAAGGGGGTCATATTGAGGCAGATACGCAGTATTTT. Protein product: CASSEGGHIEADTQYF.

The chain links TRBV4-1 to TRBJ2-7; D not certain. The CDR3 spans 15 residues. Germline-derived CDR1 and CDR2 are MGHRA and YSYEKL. V lost 0 bases and J lost 6, with 15 bases in between. The CDR3 here is CASSQERPRDGEQYF. The CDR3 DNA sequence: TGCGCCAGCAGCCAAGAACGACCCCGTGACGGCGAGCAGTACTTC.

V gene TRBV7-3 combines with J gene TRBJ1-1; D is undetermined. The germline V and J ends were trimmed by 0 bases and 5 bases, with 7 bases remaining between them. The CDR3 is 13 residues long. CDR1 and CDR2 from the germline V gene are SGHTA and FQGTGA. As DNA, the CDR3 is TGTGCCAGCAGCTTAACCGTAAAAACTGAAGCTTTCTTT. It specifies CASSLTVKTEAFF.

This clonotype was detected only a few times. V usage is TRBV12-5 and J usage is TRBJ2-1, with TRBD1 matching over 7 bases. The CDR3 runs 16 residues. Germline CDR1 is LGHNT and CDR2 is FRNRAP. The ends lost 1 base at V and 2 bases at J; junction bases unmatched: 5. DNA of the CDR3: TGTGCTAGTGGTTTGGACCGGGACAGTACCTACAATGAGCAGTTCTTC. Protein sequence: CASGLDRDSTYNEQFF.

The chain has TRBV20-1 and TRBJ1-5, with D possibly being TRBD1 (6 bases). The CDR3 is made up of 15 amino acids. Trimming stripped 5 bases from V and 6 bases from J, with 20 bases between. Germline V gene data show CDR1 as DFQATT and CDR2 as SNEGSKA (reference sequence). CDR3 in DNA: TGCAGTGCTTCAAAACAGGGATCAGTCGGTCAGCCCCAGCATTTT. It specifies CSASKQGSVGQPQHF.

A word on this clonotype: At one of its ends the junction is not consistent with the germline gene, which may arise from a read error. The chain employs TRBV5-1 and TRBJ1-1; D gene ambiguous. In germline, CDR1 is SGHRS, CDR2 YFSETQ. The CDR3 has 14 amino acids. As DNA, the CDR3 is TGTGCCAGCAGCCTGAGCGGAGGATACACTGAAGCTTTCTTT. It specifies CASSLSGGYTEAFF.

Of note for this clonotype: The junction does not match germline at one end; this may be a read error. This rearrangement joins TRBV2 to TRBJ2-2; 8 nucleotides line up with TRBD2. Germline CDR1 reads SNHLY; CDR2 reads FYNNEI. The CDR3 length is 14 residues. The chain's CDR3 is CASGLAGNAGELFF. CDR3 sequence (DNA): TGTGCCAGCGGGTTAGCGGGGAACGCCGGGGAGCTGTTTTTT.

This chain joins TRBV2 and TRBJ2-7, with D possibly being TRBD1 (6 bases). The CDR3 has 14 residues. Germline V CDR1 and CDR2: SNHLY, FYNNEI. V lost 5 bases to trimming and J lost 4 bases, with 15 bases between them. Here the CDR3 reads CASSSVNDRYEQYF. The CDR3 DNA sequence: TGTGCCAGCAGTTCTGTAAACGACAGGTACGAGCAGTACTTC.

The chain is built from TRBV7-2 and TRBJ2-5; 11 bases are shared with TRBD2. Germline assignment: CDR1 SGHTA and CDR2 FQGNSA. The J segment lost 2 bases and the V segment lost 1 base, leaving 6 bases of the junction unmatched. The length of the CDR3 is 17 residues. The CDR3 DNA sequence: TGTGCCAGCAGCTTAGGGAGACTAGCGGGGATACAAGAGACCCAGTACTTC. Residues: CASSLGRLAGIQETQYF.